A selection of T cell receptor beta chains follows, all from one sample in a study of immune evolution from preneoplasia to lung adenocarcinoma. Clones were sequenced by immunoSEQ multiplex PCR, and TCRdb holds only the in-frame ones, with some missing. The sample carries fewer than 8,000 clones, roughly 79% recorded once. Sequences were obtained from FFPE minimally invasive lung adenocarcinoma tissue. The origin of the receptors is a person aged 50 or older with lung adenocarcinoma. CDR3s include the opening cysteine and the closing phenylalanine or tryptophan. The order of the fields is J gene, clone size, V gene, D gene, CDR3 DNA, CDR3 protein. A D gene is named only where the DNA matches it firmly. Size is omitted from some rows. Given values are once, few, many or a class for expanded clones.

TRBJ2-1 | - | TRBV5-4 | TRBD2 | TGTGCCAGCAGCCCCGGTAATAGCGGGGGATCCTACAATGAGCAGTTCTTC | CASSPGNSGGSYNEQFF
TRBJ2-5 | - | TRBV30 | - | TGTGCCTGGAGGGCTGGGGCGACCCAGTACTTC | CAWRAGATQYF
TRBJ1-5 | - | TRBV28 | - | TGTGCCAGCAGTGGGGGCCCCGTGCCCCAGCATTTT | CASSGGPVPQHF
TRBJ2-7 | - | TRBV11-2 | TRBD1 | TGTGCCAGCAGCTTACGCAGGGGGCCTGGCGAGCAGTACTTC | CASSLRRGPGEQYF
TRBJ2-2 | - | TRBV9 | - | TGTGCCAGCAGCGTAGATTGGGGCTGGAACACCGGGGAGCTGTTTTTT | CASSVDWGWNTGELFF
TRBJ1-2 | - | TRBV6-5 | - | TGTGCCAGCAGCCATCTTAACTATGGCTACACCTTC | CASSHLNYGYTF
TRBJ2-3 | - | TRBV4-1 | - | TGCGCCAGCAGCTCCAACAGGGAGCGCACAGATACGCAGTATTTT | CASSSNRERTDTQYF
TRBJ1-1 | large | TRBV30 | - | TGTGCCTGGAGCGCTACTTGGGGCACTGAAGCTTTCTTT | CAWSATWGTEAFF
TRBJ2-7 | - | TRBV7-9 | TRBD2 | TGTGCCAGCAGTTTTAGCGGGAGAGCCTACGAGCAGTACTTC | CASSFSGRAYEQYF
TRBJ1-1 | - | TRBV18 | - | TGTGCCAGCTCACCACCGAGGGGAGGGTCTGGGAACACTGAAGCTTTCTTT | CASSPPRGGSGNTEAFF
TRBJ2-2 | - | TRBV11-3 | TRBD1 | TGTGCCAGCAGATTGGGACAGGGGGCTGGGGAGCTGTTTTTT | CASRLGQGAGELFF
TRBJ2-1 | - | TRBV30 | - | TGTGCCTGGAGTAACATAGCGCTAATCTACAATGAGCAGTTCTTC | CAWSNIALIYNEQFF
TRBJ2-1 | - | TRBV7-9 | TRBD2 | TGTGCCAGCAGCTTAGTGATCCAACGGGGGGGCAAGAATGAGCAGTTCTTC | CASSLVIQRGGKNEQFF
TRBJ2-5 | - | TRBV28 | - | TGTGCCAGCAGCCAGACGGGCGTGAAGACCCAGTACTTC | CASSQTGVKTQYF
TRBJ2-3 | few | TRBV4-1 | - | TGCGCCAGCAGCCAAGATACCCTCCGACAGTCCCAAGGGGGCACAGATACGCAGTATTTT | CASSQDTLRQSQGGTDTQYF
TRBJ2-2 | - | TRBV9 | - | TGTGCCAGCACGAAACGGGACCAACAGAACACCGGGGAGCTGTTTTTT | CASTKRDQQNTGELFF
TRBJ2-3 | - | TRBV2 | - | TGTGCCAGCAGGCGGGCAGGGAGTACTAGCACAGATACGCAGTATTTT | CASRRAGSTSTDTQYF